The entry below gives a single T cell receptor beta chain sequence along with its context. The antigen this receptor binds is unknown. Qualities for individual bases were not recorded, and no much larger clone is one base off. The data were taken from a study of T cell repertoires in cytomegalovirus infection (dated by TCRdb to the late 2010s). At the level of the whole study: Donor HLA type was relevant to the analysis, as public TCR beta signatures indicated carriage of CMV infection together with the matching HLA type. General conclusions and limits of the study: The ex vivo response was dominated by HLA-C-restricted CMV-specific TCR beta clonotypes, which also provided the single most frequent clonotype in two of eight donors. Cumulative frequency of public TCR beta family members discriminated carriers of CMV infection plus the relevant HLA type in this cohort and an independent 352-donor cohort.

Reads for this sample came from an Illumina HiSeq 1500. The public sequencing data were trimmed at Q25 with fastp and processed into clonotypes with MiXCR by TCRdb, which kept only in-frame beta chains. Entries that share a CDR3 protein sequence are merged under the most common genes and DNA. This sample lists over 300,000 distinct CDR3 sequences; 15% to 20% were detected once. Approximately 12% of the sample lies in the top ten. Sequenced input: PBMCs. The TCR was taken from a human donor in good health (CMV status not recorded). Some clones in this sample may be carry-over from other donors' samples.

CDR3 sequence: CASSSVFGNQPQHF. The sequenced DNA: TGTGCCAGCAGTTCCGTTTTCGGCAATCAGCCCCAGCATTTT. The rearrangement joined TRBV28 to TRBJ1-5, with no confidently assigned D gene. CDR1 and CDR2 (MDHEN, SYDVKM) derive from the germline V gene. V was cut back by 4 bases and J by 2 bases, leaving a gap of 9 bases between them. The CDR3 numbers 14 residues from cysteine through phenylalanine. CDR3 DNA is the only sequence kept; it has 42 bases, read in frame from the first base.